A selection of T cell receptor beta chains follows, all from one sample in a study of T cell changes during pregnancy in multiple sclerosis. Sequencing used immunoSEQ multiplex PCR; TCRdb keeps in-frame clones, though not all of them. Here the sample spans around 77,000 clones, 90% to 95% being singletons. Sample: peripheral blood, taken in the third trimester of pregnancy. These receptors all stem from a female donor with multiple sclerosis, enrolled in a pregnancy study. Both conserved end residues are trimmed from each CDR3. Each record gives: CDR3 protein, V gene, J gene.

CDR3 protein: AISSLAYEQY; V gene: TRBV10-3; J gene: TRBJ2-7
CDR3 protein: ASSIRAGGTGELF; V gene: TRBV19; J gene: TRBJ2-2
CDR3 protein: ASSVRSGLDNEQF; V gene: TRBV9; J gene: TRBJ2-1
CDR3 protein: ASSSSGDTEAF; V gene: TRBV27; J gene: TRBJ1-1
CDR3 protein: ASSYSSGRTEAF; V gene: TRBV6-5; J gene: TRBJ1-1
CDR3 protein: ASRGSGYNEQF; V gene: TRBV2; J gene: TRBJ2-1
CDR3 protein: ASSETLGNNQPQH; V gene: TRBV6-1; J gene: TRBJ1-5
CDR3 protein: ASSLESGLADTQY; V gene: TRBV11-2; J gene: TRBJ2-3
CDR3 protein: ASSLRLAGDKNEQF; V gene: TRBV11-2; J gene: TRBJ2-1
CDR3 protein: ASSGTGASAYGYT; V gene: TRBV5-1; J gene: TRBJ1-2
CDR3 protein: ASSMTSGGSYEQY; V gene: TRBV28; J gene: TRBJ2-7
CDR3 protein: ASSASSGYTDTQY; V gene: TRBV9; J gene: TRBJ2-3
CDR3 protein: ASSLDREFQPQH; V gene: TRBV5-4; J gene: TRBJ1-5
CDR3 protein: ASSYSGTGGHEQY; V gene: TRBV6-5; J gene: TRBJ2-7
CDR3 protein: AWSLLLGLTNEKLF; V gene: TRBV30; J gene: TRBJ1-4
CDR3 protein: ASSLPSGGTDEQF; V gene: TRBV5-1; J gene: TRBJ2-1
CDR3 protein: ASIERMNTEAF; V gene: TRBV28; J gene: TRBJ1-1
CDR3 protein: ASSISQGARGDQPQH; V gene: TRBV19; J gene: TRBJ1-5
CDR3 protein: AWSTGTSGRAGEQF; V gene: TRBV30; J gene: TRBJ2-1
CDR3 protein: ASSLLAGVEEQY; V gene: TRBV28; J gene: TRBJ2-7
CDR3 protein: ASRAGSTGDTQY; V gene: TRBV6-4; J gene: TRBJ2-3
CDR3 protein: ASSPPRTGGTEAF; V gene: TRBV4-2; J gene: TRBJ1-1
CDR3 protein: ASSSPSSPDYGYT; V gene: TRBV13; J gene: TRBJ1-2
CDR3 protein: ASSMTSGRYQETQY; V gene: TRBV28; J gene: TRBJ2-5
CDR3 protein: ASSEIGTSGELF; V gene: TRBV6-1; J gene: TRBJ2-2
CDR3 protein: ASSLAGGGYEQY; V gene: TRBV7-2; J gene: TRBJ2-7
CDR3 protein: ASSLVLAGAAYEQY; V gene: TRBV28; J gene: TRBJ2-7
CDR3 protein: ASRHRGSGANVLT; V gene: TRBV28; J gene: TRBJ2-6
CDR3 protein: ASSMGLAGDTQY; V gene: TRBV19; J gene: TRBJ2-3
CDR3 protein: ASSALAGGVEQY; V gene: TRBV5-4; J gene: TRBJ2-7
CDR3 protein: ASSEAPNTNEKLF; V gene: TRBV6-1; J gene: TRBJ1-4
CDR3 protein: ASSITSGSGADTQY; V gene: TRBV19; J gene: TRBJ2-3
CDR3 protein: ASSYSRTGAYEQY; V gene: TRBV6-5; J gene: TRBJ2-7
CDR3 protein: ASSANREETQY; V gene: TRBV11-3; J gene: TRBJ2-5
CDR3 protein: ASSQDLGKAEAF; V gene: TRBV4-2; J gene: TRBJ1-1
CDR3 protein: ASSPGGIGGYT; V gene: TRBV4-1; J gene: TRBJ1-2
CDR3 protein: ASSPPVAGGPGTDTQY; V gene: TRBV5-6; J gene: TRBJ2-3
CDR3 protein: ASSPPAGWEREQPQH; V gene: TRBV5-8; J gene: TRBJ1-5
CDR3 protein: AISEGQAAYEQY; V gene: TRBV10-3; J gene: TRBJ2-7
CDR3 protein: ASSMFHWVRGPQETQY; V gene: TRBV19; J gene: TRBJ2-5
CDR3 protein: ASSEAEMSSYNEQF; V gene: TRBV2; J gene: TRBJ2-1
CDR3 protein: ASSAGGYNEQF; V gene: TRBV2; J gene: TRBJ2-1
CDR3 protein: ASSLLPKTTGTDTQY; V gene: TRBV7-9; J gene: TRBJ2-3
CDR3 protein: ASSPQDTGLADYNEQF; V gene: TRBV18; J gene: TRBJ2-1
CDR3 protein: ASSPTALAGVSYEQY; V gene: TRBV5-6; J gene: TRBJ2-7
CDR3 protein: ASSLGWEGGTDTQY; V gene: TRBV11-2; J gene: TRBJ2-3
CDR3 protein: ASSGGTSGAVYEQY; V gene: TRBV5-1; J gene: TRBJ2-7
CDR3 protein: SVDGQGGTDTQY; V gene: TRBV29-1; J gene: TRBJ2-3
CDR3 protein: ASSATGFQETQY; V gene: TRBV9; J gene: TRBJ2-5
CDR3 protein: AWRRRQLLNEKLF; V gene: TRBV30; J gene: TRBJ1-4
CDR3 protein: ASSSLAGVGTQY; V gene: TRBV6-5; J gene: TRBJ2-5
CDR3 protein: ASSLASQMIFSNQPQH; V gene: TRBV5-1; J gene: TRBJ1-5
CDR3 protein: AISVEGSRQPQH; V gene: TRBV10-3; J gene: TRBJ1-5